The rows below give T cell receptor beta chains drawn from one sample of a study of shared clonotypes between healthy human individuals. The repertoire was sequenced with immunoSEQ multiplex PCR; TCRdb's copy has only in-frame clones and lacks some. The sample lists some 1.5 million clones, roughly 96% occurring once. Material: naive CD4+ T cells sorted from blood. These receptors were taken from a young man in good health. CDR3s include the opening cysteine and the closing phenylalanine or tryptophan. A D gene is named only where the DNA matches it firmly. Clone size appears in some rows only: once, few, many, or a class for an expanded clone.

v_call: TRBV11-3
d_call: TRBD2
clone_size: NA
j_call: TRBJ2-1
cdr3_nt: TGTGCCAGCAGCAGGGGGACTAGCGGGAGAAGTGAGCAGTTCTTC
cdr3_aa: CASSRGTSGRSEQFF

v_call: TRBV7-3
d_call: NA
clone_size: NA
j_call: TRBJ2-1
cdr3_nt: TGTGCCAGCAGCCCCGGTGGGGGAAAGTGGGCTTACAATGAGCAGTTCTTC
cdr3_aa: CASSPGGGKWAYNEQFF

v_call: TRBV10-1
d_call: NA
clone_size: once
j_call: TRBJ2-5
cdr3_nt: TGCGCCAGCAGTGAGTCGGGGCGAGAGACCCAGTACTTC
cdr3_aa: CASSESGRETQYF

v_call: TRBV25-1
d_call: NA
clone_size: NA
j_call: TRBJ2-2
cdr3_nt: TGTGCCAGCAGTGAGTCGGGGACCACCGGGGAGCTGTTTTTT
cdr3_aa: CASSESGTTGELFF

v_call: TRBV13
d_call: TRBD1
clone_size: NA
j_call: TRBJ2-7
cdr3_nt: TGTGCCAGCAGCTTATACCCCCCGGACAGGTTCGGCTACGAGCAGTACTTC
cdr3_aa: CASSLYPPDRFGYEQYF

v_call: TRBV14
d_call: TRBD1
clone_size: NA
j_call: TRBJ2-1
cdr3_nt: TGTGCCAGCAGCCAAGGGTTCAGGGGGAACAATGAGCAGTTCTTC
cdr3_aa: CASSQGFRGNNEQFF

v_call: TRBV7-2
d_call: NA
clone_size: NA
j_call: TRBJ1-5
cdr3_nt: TGTGCCAGCAGCCTTGGATTAGGATTAATTCAGCCCCAGCATTTT
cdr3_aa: CASSLGLGLIQPQHF

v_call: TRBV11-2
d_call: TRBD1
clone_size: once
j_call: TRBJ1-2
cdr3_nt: TGTGCCAGCAGACCTACTGACAGGGGAGCTGGTACCTTC
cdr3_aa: CASRPTDRGAGTF

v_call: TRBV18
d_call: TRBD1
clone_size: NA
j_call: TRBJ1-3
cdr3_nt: TGTGCCAGCTCGCCCTTACGGACAGGGGGAACTGGAAACACCATATATTTT
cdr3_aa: CASSPLRTGGTGNTIYF

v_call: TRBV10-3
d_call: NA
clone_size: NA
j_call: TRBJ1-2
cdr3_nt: TGTGCCATCAGTGAGTCGACAGCTAACTATGGCTACACCTTC
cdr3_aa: CAISESTANYGYTF

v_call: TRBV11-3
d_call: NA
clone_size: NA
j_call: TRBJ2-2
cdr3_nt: TGTGCCAGCAGCGTCGGGCCGGTGGGGGAGCTGTTTTTT
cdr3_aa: CASSVGPVGELFF

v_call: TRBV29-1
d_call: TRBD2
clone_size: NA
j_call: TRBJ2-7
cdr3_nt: TGCAGCGTTGCCAGCGGGGTATCCTACGAGCAGTACTTC
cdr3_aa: CSVASGVSYEQYF

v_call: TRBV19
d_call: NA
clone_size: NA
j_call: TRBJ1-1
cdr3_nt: TGTGCCAGTAGTATAACGTGGGCCCAGGGCGAGAATCTAGCTTTCTTT
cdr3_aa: CASSITWAQGENLAFF

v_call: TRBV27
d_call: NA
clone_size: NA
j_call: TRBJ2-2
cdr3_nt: TGTGCCAGCAGTTTACTGGGGGTCGGGGAGCTGTTTTTT
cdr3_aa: CASSLLGVGELFF

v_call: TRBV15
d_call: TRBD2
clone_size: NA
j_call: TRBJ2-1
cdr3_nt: TGTGCCACCAGCAGGCCGGGGGGGGGCGCCTACAATGAGCAGTTCTTC
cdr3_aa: CATSRPGGGAYNEQFF

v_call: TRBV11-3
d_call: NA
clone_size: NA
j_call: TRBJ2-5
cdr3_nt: TGTGCCAGCAGCTTAGACATTCAAGAGACCCAGTACTTC
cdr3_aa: CASSLDIQETQYF

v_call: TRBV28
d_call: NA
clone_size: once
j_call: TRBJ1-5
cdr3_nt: TGTGCCAGCAGTTTAGGGACTTTGCCAGTTGGGAGCAATCAGCCCCAGCATTTT
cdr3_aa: CASSLGTLPVGSNQPQHF

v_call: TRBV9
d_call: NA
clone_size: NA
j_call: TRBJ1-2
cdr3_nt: TGTGCCAGCAGCCCGGGAGGGGAGGGGAACTATGGCTACACCTTC
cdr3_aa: CASSPGGEGNYGYTF

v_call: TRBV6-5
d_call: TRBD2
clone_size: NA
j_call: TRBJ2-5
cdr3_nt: TGTGCCAGCAGGGATAGCGGGAGGTCCGCAGAGACCCAGTACTTC
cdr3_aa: CASRDSGRSAETQYF

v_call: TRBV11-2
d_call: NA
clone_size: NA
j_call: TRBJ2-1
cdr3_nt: TGTGCCAGCAGCTTACAGGGGACCTACAATGAGCAGTTCTTC
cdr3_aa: CASSLQGTYNEQFF

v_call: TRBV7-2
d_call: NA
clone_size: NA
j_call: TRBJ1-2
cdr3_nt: TGTGCCAGCAGTCCAGTCCAGGGTAGGACATATGGCTACACCTTC
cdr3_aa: CASSPVQGRTYGYTF

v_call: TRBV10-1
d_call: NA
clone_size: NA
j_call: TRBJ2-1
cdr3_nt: TGCGCCAGCAGTGAGAAAGTGTTGTACCATGAGCAGTTCTTC
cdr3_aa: CASSEKVLYHEQFF

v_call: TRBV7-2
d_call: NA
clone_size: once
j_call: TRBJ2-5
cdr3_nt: TGTGCCAGCAGCTTAGCGCGGGCAGGGTCAGAGACCCAGTACTTC
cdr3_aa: CASSLARAGSETQYF

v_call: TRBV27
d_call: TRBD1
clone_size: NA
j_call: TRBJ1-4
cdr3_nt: TGTGCCAGCAGTTTAATCGGGACAGCTAATGAAAAACTGTTTTTT
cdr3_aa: CASSLIGTANEKLFF

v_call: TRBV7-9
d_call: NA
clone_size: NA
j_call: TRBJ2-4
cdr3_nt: TGTGCCAGCAGCTTAGCGCACGGGGCGCGTCGAGCGGGCAACATTCAGTACTTC
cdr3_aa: CASSLAHGARRAGNIQYF

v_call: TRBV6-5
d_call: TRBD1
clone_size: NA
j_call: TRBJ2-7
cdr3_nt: TGTGCCAGCAGTAAGGGACAGGGGTCCTCCTACGAGCAGTACTTC
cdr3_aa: CASSKGQGSSYEQYF

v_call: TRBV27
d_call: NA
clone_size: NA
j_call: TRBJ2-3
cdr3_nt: TGTGCCAGCAGTTTAAACAGATTCACAGATACGCAGTATTTT
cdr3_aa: CASSLNRFTDTQYF

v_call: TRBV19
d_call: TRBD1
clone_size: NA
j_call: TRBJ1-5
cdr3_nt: TGTGCCAGTACTATTAACCGGGACAGGGTGGATTATAGCAATCAGCCCCAGCATTTT
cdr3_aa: CASTINRDRVDYSNQPQHF

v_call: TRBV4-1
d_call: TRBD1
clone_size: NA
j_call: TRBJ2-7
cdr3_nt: TGCGCCAGCAGCCAGCTTCGGACAGGGGGCACTAGCTCCTCCTACGAGCAGTACTTC
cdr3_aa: CASSQLRTGGTSSSYEQYF

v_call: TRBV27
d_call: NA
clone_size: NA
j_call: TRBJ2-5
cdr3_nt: TGTGCCAGCAGCACAGGGTTAATCGAGACCCAGTACTTC
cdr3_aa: CASSTGLIETQYF

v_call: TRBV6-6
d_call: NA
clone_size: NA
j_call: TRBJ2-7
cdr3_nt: TGTGCCAGCAGTTACACGGCCCTCTCCTACGAGCAGTACTTC
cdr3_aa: CASSYTALSYEQYF

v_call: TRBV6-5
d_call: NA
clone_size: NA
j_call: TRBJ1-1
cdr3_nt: TGTGCCAGCAGTTACGATAGGACTGAAGCTTTCTTT
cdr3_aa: CASSYDRTEAFF

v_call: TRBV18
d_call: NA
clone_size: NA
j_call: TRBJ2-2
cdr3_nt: TGTGCCAGCTCAGACTCCGGGAGCAGCGGGGAGCTGTTTTTT
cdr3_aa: CASSDSGSSGELFF

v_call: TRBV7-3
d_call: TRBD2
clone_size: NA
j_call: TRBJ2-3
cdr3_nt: TGTGCCAGCAGCCCTGGAGGGAGGGTGAACACAGATACGCAGTATTTT
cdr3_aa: CASSPGGRVNTDTQYF

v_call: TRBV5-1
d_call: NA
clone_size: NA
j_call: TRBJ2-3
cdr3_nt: TGCGCCAGCAGCTTGGCCACGGTAACAGATACGCAGTATTTT
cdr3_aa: CASSLATVTDTQYF

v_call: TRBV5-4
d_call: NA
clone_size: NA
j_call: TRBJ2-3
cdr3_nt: TGTGCCAGCAGCACGAGGACAACTAGCACAGATACGCAGTATTTT
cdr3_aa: CASSTRTTSTDTQYF

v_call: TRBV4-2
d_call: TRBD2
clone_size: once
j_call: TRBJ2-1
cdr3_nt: TGTGCCAGCGTCCGAACGGGGACTAGCGGGGGGTTATTCTACAATGAGCAGTTCTTC
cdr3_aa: CASVRTGTSGGLFYNEQFF

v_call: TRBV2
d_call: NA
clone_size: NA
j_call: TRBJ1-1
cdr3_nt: TGTGCCACATGGGTAGAGCCGAACACTGAAGCTTTCTTT
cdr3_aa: CATWVEPNTEAFF

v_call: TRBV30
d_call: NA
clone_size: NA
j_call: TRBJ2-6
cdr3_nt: TGTGCCTGGAGAAGGGAGTCTGGGGCCAACGTCCTGACTTTC
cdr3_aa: CAWRRESGANVLTF

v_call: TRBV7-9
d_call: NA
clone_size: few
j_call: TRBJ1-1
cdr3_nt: TGTGCCAGCAGCCAAGCTTTCTTT
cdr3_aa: CASSQAFF

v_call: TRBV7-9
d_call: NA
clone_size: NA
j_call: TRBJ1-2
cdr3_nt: TGTGCCAGCAGCCCCAGAAACACAGGCTCCTATGGCTACACCTTC
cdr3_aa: CASSPRNTGSYGYTF

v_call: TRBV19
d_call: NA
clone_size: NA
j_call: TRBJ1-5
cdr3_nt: TGTGCCAGTAGCATAACGGGGCACACTCTTGATCAGCCCCAGCATTTT
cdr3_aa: CASSITGHTLDQPQHF

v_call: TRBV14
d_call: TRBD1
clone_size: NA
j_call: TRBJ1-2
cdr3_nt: TGTGCCAGCAGCCAAGACCCTCAGGGGGGAGGCTATGGCTACACCTTC
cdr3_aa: CASSQDPQGGGYGYTF

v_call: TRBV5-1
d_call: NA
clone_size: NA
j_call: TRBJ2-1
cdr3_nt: TGCGCCAGCAGCGCACGTTTTCTAGAGGTGGGCTCCTACAATGAGCAGTTCTTC
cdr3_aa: CASSARFLEVGSYNEQFF

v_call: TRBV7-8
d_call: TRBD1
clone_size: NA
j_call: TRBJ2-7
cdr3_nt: TGTGCCAGCAGCGGAGGGACAGGTTCATACGAGCAGTACTTC
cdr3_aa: CASSGGTGSYEQYF

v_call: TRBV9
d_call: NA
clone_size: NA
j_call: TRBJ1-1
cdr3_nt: TGTGCCAGCAGCGTTTTGCCAGGGGAAGGCACTGAAGCTTTCTTT
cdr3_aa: CASSVLPGEGTEAFF

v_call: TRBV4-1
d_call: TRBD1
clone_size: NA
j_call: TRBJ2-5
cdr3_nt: TGCGCCAGCAGCCATTCACAGGCAGGGGGCGAGGAGACCCAGTACTTC
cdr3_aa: CASSHSQAGGEETQYF

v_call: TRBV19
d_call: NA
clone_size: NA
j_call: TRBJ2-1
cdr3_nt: TGTGCCAGTAGTCCGGGTCGCGCCTACAATGAGCAGTTCTTC
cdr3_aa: CASSPGRAYNEQFF

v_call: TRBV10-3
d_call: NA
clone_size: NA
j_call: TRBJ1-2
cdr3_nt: TGTGCCATCAACGCCCGGGCGGCGGATTATAACTATGGCTACACCTTC
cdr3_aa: CAINARAADYNYGYTF

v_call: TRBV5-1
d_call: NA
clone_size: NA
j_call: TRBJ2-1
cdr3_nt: TGCGCCAGCAGCTTGGCTCCGCCTCGGGGTGAGCAGTTCTTC
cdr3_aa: CASSLAPPRGEQFF

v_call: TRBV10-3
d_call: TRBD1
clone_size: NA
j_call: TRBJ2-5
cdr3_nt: TGTGCCATCAGCCACAAAGACAGGGGAGAGACCCAGTACTTC
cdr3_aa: CAISHKDRGETQYF

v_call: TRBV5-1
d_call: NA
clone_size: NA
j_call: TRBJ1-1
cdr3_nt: TGCGCCAGCAGCAACCCCGGGAGCACTGAAGCTTTCTTT
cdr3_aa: CASSNPGSTEAFF

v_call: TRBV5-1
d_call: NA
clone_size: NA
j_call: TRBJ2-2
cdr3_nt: TGCGCCAGCAGCCAGTTGAGTGCGAACACCGGGGAGCTGTTTTTT
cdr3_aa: CASSQLSANTGELFF